The 19 T cell receptor beta chains reported below all come from one sample, sequenced in a study of T cells in Graves' hyperthyroidism and ophthalmopathy (dated by TCRdb to about 2019). Libraries were made using multiplex PCR. The sequencing machine was an Illumina HiSeq 2000. The TCR beta CDR3 regions were amplified from the RNA transcripts. The first round of RT-PCR for the TCR CDR3 was performed with the HTBI primer set and the Qiagen OneStep RT-PCR kit. TCRdb passed the public sequencing reads through fastp at Q25 and MiXCR, retaining productive beta sequences. A single entry per CDR3 protein holds the most common genes and DNA from its merged rows. In this sample the table shows roughly 700,000 distinct CDR3 sequences, 15% to 20% of which occur a single time. Of the sample, around 15% falls within the top ten clones. Material for sequencing was blood. These receptor sequences come from a man aged 50 to 60 with Graves' hyperthyroidism.

This clonotype has at least ten counts. The V and J genes are TRBV7-2 and TRBJ2-5; either TRBD1 or TRBD2 may supply D (5 bases each). This CDR3 is built from 15 residues. Trimming shortened V by 5 bases and J by 5 bases, and 18 bases separated the two germline ends. Germline V gives CDR1 SGHTA, CDR2 FQGNSA. The CDR3 bases are TGTGCCAGCAGCATACCGCTCTCGGGACGTGAGACCCAGTACTTC. This sequence encodes CASSIPLSGRETQYF.

The CDR3 bases are TGTGCCAGTAGCCGAATGGGACTAGCTCGTGAAAAACACACCGGGGAGCTGTTTTTT. Amino acid sequence: CASSRMGLAREKHTGELFF. This chain joins TRBV19 and TRBJ2-2, with 9 positions matching TRBD2. Trimming cost V 6 bases and J 3 bases; bases outside gene matches: 17. CDR1 is LNHDA, CDR2 SQIVND, per germline (reference sequence). The CDR3 runs to 19 residues.

This clonotype was observed many times. V and J are TRBV28 and TRBJ1-3; the D gene is possibly TRBD1 (5 bases). CDR3 length: 16 residues. Trimming removed 0 bases from V and 2 bases from J, with 11 bases in between. Germline lookup yields CDR1 MDHEN and CDR2 SYDVKM. The CDR3, as DNA: TGTGCCAGCAGTTTATGGGGGCAGGGAGCTGGAAACACCATATATTTT. This encodes CASSLWGQGAGNTIYF.

This clonotype was observed a handful of times. The chain links TRBV6-1 to TRBJ2-1, with D possibly TRBD2 on 5 matching bases. Trimming removed 6 bases at V and 3 bases at J, with 9 bases between. CDR3 size: 13 residues. CDR1 and CDR2 (germline): MNHNS, SASEGT. CDR3 region: CASRDSFYNEQFF. The CDR3, as DNA: TGTGCCAGCAGGGACTCCTTCTACAATGAGCAGTTCTTC.

Regarding this clonotype: With a much larger clone just one base away, this may be a read error. The rearrangement joins TRBV27 to TRBJ2-1; 9 nucleotides agree with TRBD2. The germline gives CDR1 MNHEY, CDR2 SMNVEV (reference sequence). This CDR3 is built from 14 residues. V shed 4 bases, J shed 6 bases, and the junction held 4 bases outside the gene matches. CDR3 protein: CASSYGTSLNEQFF. The CDR3 nucleotides are TGTGCCAGCAGTTATGGGACTAGCCTCAATGAGCAGTTCTTC.

Ten or more counts support this clonotype. This rearrangement joins TRBV3-1 to TRBJ1-2; 7 nucleotides line up with TRBD1. Trimming cost V 3 bases and J 5 bases; bases outside gene matches: 6. Germline lookup yields CDR1 LGHDT and CDR2 YNNKEL (reference sequence). This CDR3 comprises 14 residues. CDR3 nucleotide sequence: TGTGCCAGCAGCCAGATGGGACAGAAGTATGGCTACACCTTC. Amino acid sequence: CASSQMGQKYGYTF.

This clonotype appeared a single time. The rearrangement joins TRBV2 to TRBJ2-5; the D gene is possibly TRBD2 (6 bases). The CDR3 is 16 residues long. The germline CDR1 and CDR2 sequences are SNHLY and FYNNEI. Trimming cost V 1 base and J 5 bases, with 17 bases left between them. The chain's CDR3 is CASSEGGARVVETQYF. The CDR3 DNA is TGTGCCAGCAGTGAAGGCGGGGCTAGAGTTGTGGAGACCCAGTACTTC.

This clonotype was counted between two and nine times. This chain links TRBV6-2 or TRBV6-3 with TRBJ2-3; 8 nucleotides align to TRBD2. The CDR3 contains 15 residues. V was pared by 2 bases and J by 1 base, with 2 bases of the junction left unmatched. Germline lookup yields CDR1 MNHEY and CDR2 SVGEGT. This CDR3 is CASSYRSGGTDTQYF. The CDR3 DNA is TGTGCCAGCAGTTACCGTAGCGGGGGCACAGATACGCAGTATTTT.

This chain connects TRBV10-3 to TRBJ1-1; 8 positions agree with TRBD1. Germline V gene lookup returns CDR1 ENHRY and CDR2 SYGVKD. J was trimmed by 3 bases and V by 0 bases; bases with no gene match: 9. This CDR3 has 17 residues. CDR3 sequence (DNA): TGTGCCATCAGTGAGTCGAATTCGAGACAGGGGTACACTGAAGCTTTCTTT. This codes for CAISESNSRQGYTEAFF.

This clonotype was picked up many times. The chain links TRBV12-3 or TRBV12-4 to TRBJ1-1; no reliable D call. The CDR3 totals 14 residues. V was cut by 3 bases and J by 1 base, with 9 bases left in between. CDR3 residues: CASSFYAQNTEAFF. The CDR3, as DNA: TGTGCCAGCAGTTTCTACGCCCAGAACACTGAAGCTTTCTTT.

The rearrangement uses TRBV29-1 and TRBJ1-2; a possible D gene is TRBD1 (5 bases). V dropped 3 bases and J dropped 2 bases, with 10 bases sitting between them. The CDR3 length is 13 residues. The V gene's germline CDR1 is SQVTM and CDR2 ANQGSEA. CDR3 amino acids: CSVDPRGNYGYTF. CDR3 coding DNA: TGCAGCGTTGATCCGAGGGGAAACTATGGCTACACCTTC.

Only a few counts were recorded for this clonotype. V gene TRBV7-2 combines with J gene TRBJ2-3; 9 bases are shared with TRBD2. The CDR3 covers 16 residues. The germline CDR1 and CDR2 sequences are SGHTA and FQGNSA. The V gene end was trimmed by 2 bases and the J gene end by 8 bases; junction bases not matched to a gene: 11. The CDR3 loop reads CASSLRAPSGICTQYF. The CDR3 nucleotides are TGTGCCAGCAGCTTAAGGGCCCCTAGCGGGATTTGTACGCAGTATTTT.

This clonotype was detected ten times or more. V and J are TRBV27 and TRBJ1-2; no firm D call. Germline V CDR1 and CDR2: MNHEY, SMNVEV (reference sequence). The CDR3 contains 11 residues. Trimming stripped 8 bases from V and 4 bases from J, with 8 bases between. The CDR3 is CASRGAYGYTF. The CDR3 DNA is TGTGCCAGCCGGGGTGCCTATGGCTACACCTTC.

The chain is built from TRBV6-2 or TRBV6-3 and TRBJ1-5; 7 bases fit TRBD1. Trimming at V came to 5 bases and at J to 1 base, leaving 8 bases not matched to a gene. The CDR3 length is 16 residues. Germline-derived CDR1 and CDR2 are MNHEY and SVGEGT. The CDR3 spells CASSMTGQSSNQPQHF. The CDR3 DNA sequence: TGTGCCAGCAGTATGACGGGACAGTCCAGCAATCAGCCCCAGCATTTT.

The rearrangement uses TRBV6-5 and TRBJ1-4; 9 nucleotides line up with TRBD1. V lost 4 bases, J lost 7 bases, and 4 bases stayed unmatched. The CDR3 loop spans 14 amino acids. CDR1 and CDR2 (germline): MNHEY, SVGAGI. The CDR3 spells CASSSGTGSEKLFF. The CDR3 nucleotides read TGTGCCAGCAGTTCCGGGACAGGGTCTGAAAAACTGTTTTTT.

The chain joins TRBV3-1 to TRBJ2-7; 13 bases fit TRBD2. Germline CDR1 is LGHDT and CDR2 is YNNKEL (reference sequence). The CDR3 runs 17 residues. J was trimmed by 3 bases and V by 4 bases; bases with no gene match: 9. The CDR3 coding sequence is TGTGCCAGCAGCCCCCGGACTAGCGGGAGACGGGTCTACGAGCAGTACTTC. It specifies CASSPRTSGRRVYEQYF.

This clonotype was counted ten times or more. The chain couples TRBV28 to TRBJ2-1; 8 bases are shared with TRBD2. Germline lookup yields CDR1 MDHEN and CDR2 SYDVKM. This CDR3 spans 17 amino acids. After removal of 4 bases from V and 5 bases from J, the junction contained 13 bases not matched to a gene. DNA of the CDR3: TGTGCCAGCAGTTCCCCTACAAAAGCGGGAGTTCACAATGAGCAGTTCTTC. It is translated as CASSSPTKAGVHNEQFF.

This clonotype has a count of ten or more. The chain combines TRBV30 with TRBJ2-3; 8 nucleotides align to TRBD1. V shed 0 bases and J 2 bases; nucleotides not matched to a gene: 4. Germline CDR1 GTSNPN, CDR2 SVGIG (reference sequence). This CDR3 has 15 residues. The CDR3 sequence is CAWSVRDRITDTQYF. In nucleotides, the CDR3 is TGTGCCTGGAGTGTACGGGACAGGATCACAGATACGCAGTATTTT.

Ten or more counts support this clonotype. The chain combines TRBV15 with TRBJ2-7; 7 bases agree with TRBD2. The CDR3 is 16 amino acids. V lost 2 bases, J lost 3 bases, and 10 bases stayed unmatched. CDR1 and CDR2 (germline): LNHNV, YYDKDF (reference sequence). Here the CDR3 reads CATSRFAGEGSYEQYF. Here the CDR3 DNA reads TGTGCCACCAGCAGATTTGCGGGAGAGGGGAGCTACGAGCAGTACTTC.